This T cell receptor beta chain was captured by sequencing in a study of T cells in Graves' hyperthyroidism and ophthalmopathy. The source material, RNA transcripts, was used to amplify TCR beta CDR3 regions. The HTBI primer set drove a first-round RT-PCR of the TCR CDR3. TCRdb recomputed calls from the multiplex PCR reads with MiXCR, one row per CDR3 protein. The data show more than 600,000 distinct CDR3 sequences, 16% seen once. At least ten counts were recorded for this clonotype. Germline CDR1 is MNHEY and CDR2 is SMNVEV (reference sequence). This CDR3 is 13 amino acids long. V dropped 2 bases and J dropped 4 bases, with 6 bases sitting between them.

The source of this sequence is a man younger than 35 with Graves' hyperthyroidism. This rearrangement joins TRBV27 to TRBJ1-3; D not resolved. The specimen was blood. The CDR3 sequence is CASSLGRGNTIYF. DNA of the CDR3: TGTGCCAGCAGTTTAGGCAGAGGAAACACCATATATTTT.